This T cell receptor beta chain was sequenced in a study of blood T cells in healthy people across ages. For the second PCR, which ran for 7 to 11 cycles, a sample-barcoded 5' primer and a J-beta primer mix were used. MiXCR, applied by TCRdb to the 5' RACE reads, yields one record per CDR3 protein. The table has 1.5 million to 2 million distinct CDR3 sequences, around 48% seen once. The V gene end was trimmed by 4 bases and the J gene end by 5 bases; junction bases not matched to a gene: 6. Germline V gives CDR1 LGHDT, CDR2 YNNKEL (reference sequence). This CDR3 is 14 amino acids long. This clonotype was observed a handful of times. As yet, its antigen is unknown. Study-wide findings and caveats: Possibly confounding the expanded clonotype changes was the fact that donor CMV status was unknown. While age rose, TCR beta diversity per million T cells dropped in a roughly linear way.

Sequenced input: blood. The origin of this receptor is a woman aged 40 to 50 in good health. The rearrangement links TRBV3-1 to TRBJ1-2, with TRBD1 identical over 8 bases. DNA for the CDR3: TGTGCCAGCAGCCCCCGGGACAGGATTTATGGCTACACCTTC. It is translated as CASSPRDRIYGYTF.